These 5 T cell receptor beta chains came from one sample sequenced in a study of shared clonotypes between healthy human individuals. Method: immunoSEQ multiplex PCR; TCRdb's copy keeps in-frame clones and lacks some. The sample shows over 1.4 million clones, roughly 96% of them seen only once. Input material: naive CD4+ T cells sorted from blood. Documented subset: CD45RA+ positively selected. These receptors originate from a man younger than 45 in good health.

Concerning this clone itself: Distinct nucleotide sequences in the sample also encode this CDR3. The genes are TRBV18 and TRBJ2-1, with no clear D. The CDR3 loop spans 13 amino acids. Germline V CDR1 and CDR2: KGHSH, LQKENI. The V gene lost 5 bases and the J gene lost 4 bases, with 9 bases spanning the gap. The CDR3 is CASSKGRYNEQFF. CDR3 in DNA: TGTGCCAGCTCAAAGGGCAGGTACAATGAGCAGTTCTTC.

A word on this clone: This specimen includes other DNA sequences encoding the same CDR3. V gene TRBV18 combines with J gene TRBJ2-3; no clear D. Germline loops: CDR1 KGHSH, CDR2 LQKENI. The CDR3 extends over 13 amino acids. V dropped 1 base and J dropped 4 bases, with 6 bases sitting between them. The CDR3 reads CASSPQSADTQYF. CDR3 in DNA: TGTGCCAGCTCACCACAAAGCGCAGATACGCAGTATTTT.

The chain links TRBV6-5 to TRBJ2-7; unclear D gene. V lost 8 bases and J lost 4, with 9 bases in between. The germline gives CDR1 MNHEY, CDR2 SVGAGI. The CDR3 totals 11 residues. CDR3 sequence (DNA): TGTGCCAGCCGCTTTGCGTACGAGCAGTACTTC. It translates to CASRFAYEQYF.

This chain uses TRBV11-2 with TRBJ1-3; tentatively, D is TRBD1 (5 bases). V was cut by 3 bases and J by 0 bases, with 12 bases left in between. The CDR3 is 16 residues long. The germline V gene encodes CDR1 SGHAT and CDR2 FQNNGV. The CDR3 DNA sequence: TGTGCCAGCAGCTTTACCACGGGACGCTCTGGAAACACCATATATTTT. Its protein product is CASSFTTGRSGNTIYF.

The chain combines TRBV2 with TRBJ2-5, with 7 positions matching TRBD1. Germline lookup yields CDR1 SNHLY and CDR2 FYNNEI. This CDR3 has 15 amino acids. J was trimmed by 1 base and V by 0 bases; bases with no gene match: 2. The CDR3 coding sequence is TGTGCCAGCAGTGAAGCGACAGGGATCCAAGAGACCCAGTACTTC. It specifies CASSEATGIQETQYF.